Listed below are T cell receptor beta chains from one sample, sequenced in a study of CD8 T cells in ankylosing spondylitis. MiXCR, run by TCRdb on the 5' RACE reads, gives a single entry per CDR3 protein. This sample carries 400,000 or so distinct CDR3 sequences, 20% to 30% of them seen once, and the ten largest clones take about 0.92%. Sequencing used blood, either unsorted or a sorted T cell fraction (not recorded which). These receptors originate from a male donor with ankylosing spondylitis. CDR3s include the opening cysteine and the closing phenylalanine or tryptophan.

CDR3: CASRLGGDTGELFF
V: TRBV3-1
J: TRBJ2-2

CDR3: CASSPTGTPDTEAFF
V: TRBV18
J: TRBJ1-1

CDR3: CASSPSQGGLQETQYF
V: TRBV4-2
J: TRBJ2-5

CDR3: CASSYPELRSNQPQHF
V: TRBV6-5
J: TRBJ1-5

CDR3: CASSLGTGSHEQFF
V: TRBV5-1
J: TRBJ2-1

CDR3: CASRMGGARAPQHF
V: TRBV12-3/TRBV12-4
J: TRBJ1-5

CDR3: CATSDLPTSGSGNEQFF
V: TRBV24-1
J: TRBJ2-1

CDR3: CSAVASGRKYEQYF
V: TRBV20-1
J: TRBJ2-7

CDR3: CASGLGYEQYF
V: TRBV7-8
J: TRBJ2-7

CDR3: CASIQDSGSGANVLTF
V: TRBV11-3
J: TRBJ2-6

CDR3: CASSFRQGEDTQYF
V: TRBV28
J: TRBJ2-3

CDR3: CASSFGRHEKLFF
V: TRBV19
J: TRBJ1-4

CDR3: CASSTWTSGLYNEQFF
V: TRBV5-1
J: TRBJ2-1

CDR3: CASSLGLREGEQYF
V: TRBV7-8
J: TRBJ2-7

CDR3: CASSFGRSSGANVLTF
V: TRBV27
J: TRBJ2-6

CDR3: CSAPGFGGTGELFF
V: TRBV20-1
J: TRBJ2-2

CDR3: CASSLTDYSNQPQHF
V: TRBV12-3/TRBV12-4
J: TRBJ1-5

CDR3: CASTGAGETQYF
V: TRBV12-3/TRBV12-4
J: TRBJ2-5

CDR3: CSVVVRGRGTLAFF
V: TRBV29-1
J: TRBJ1-1

CDR3: CATSEPRTGTDGYTF
V: TRBV24-1
J: TRBJ1-2

CDR3: CASSQQLAQQETQYF
V: TRBV5-1
J: TRBJ2-5

CDR3: CASSLGAKETQYF
V: TRBV12-3/TRBV12-4
J: TRBJ2-5

CDR3: CASTPGQGKNIQYF
V: TRBV5-1
J: TRBJ2-4

CDR3: CASSHPAGGLQETQYF
V: TRBV4-2
J: TRBJ2-5

CDR3: CASSKRDREDYGYTF
V: TRBV11-2
J: TRBJ1-2

CDR3: CASSEYRGHTEAFF
V: TRBV6-1
J: TRBJ1-1

CDR3: CASRTRTSGGPNEQFF
V: TRBV6-1
J: TRBJ2-1

CDR3: CASSYGQVDQPQHF
V: TRBV7-9
J: TRBJ1-5

CDR3: CASSQERRASYRANTGELFF
V: TRBV3-1
J: TRBJ2-2

CDR3: CSASAWEGGTDTQYF
V: TRBV20-1
J: TRBJ2-3

CDR3: CASSLVLEGGKLFF
V: TRBV12-3/TRBV12-4
J: TRBJ1-4